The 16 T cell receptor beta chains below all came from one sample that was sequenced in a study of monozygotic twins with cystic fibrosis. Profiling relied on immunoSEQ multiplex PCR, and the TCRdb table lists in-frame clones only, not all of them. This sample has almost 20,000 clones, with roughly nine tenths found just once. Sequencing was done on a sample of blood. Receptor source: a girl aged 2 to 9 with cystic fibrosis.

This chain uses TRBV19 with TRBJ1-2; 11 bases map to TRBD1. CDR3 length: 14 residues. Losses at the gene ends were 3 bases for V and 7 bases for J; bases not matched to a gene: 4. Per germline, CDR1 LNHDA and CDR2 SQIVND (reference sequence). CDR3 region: CASSMDRGRGGYTF. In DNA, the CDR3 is TGTGCCAGTAGTATGGACAGGGGGCGAGGTGGCTACACCTTC.

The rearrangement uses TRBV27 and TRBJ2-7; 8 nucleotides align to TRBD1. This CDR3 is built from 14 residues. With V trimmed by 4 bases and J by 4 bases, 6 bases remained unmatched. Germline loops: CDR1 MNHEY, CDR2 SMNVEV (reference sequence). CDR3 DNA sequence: TGTGCCAGCAGTTACCAGGGGGCCGAATACGAGCAGTACTTC. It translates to CASSYQGAEYEQYF.

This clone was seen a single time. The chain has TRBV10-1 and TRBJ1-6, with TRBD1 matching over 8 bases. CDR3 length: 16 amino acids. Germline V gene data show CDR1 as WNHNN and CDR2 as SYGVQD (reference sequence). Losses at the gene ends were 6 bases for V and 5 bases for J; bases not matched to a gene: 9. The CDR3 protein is CASRQTSGGHNSPLHF. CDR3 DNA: TGCGCCAGCAGGCAGACCTCAGGGGGCCATAATTCACCCCTCCACTTT.

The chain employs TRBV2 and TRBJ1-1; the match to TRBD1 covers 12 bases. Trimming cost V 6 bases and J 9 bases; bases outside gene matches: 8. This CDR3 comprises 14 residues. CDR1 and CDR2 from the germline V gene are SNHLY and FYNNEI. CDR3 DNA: TGTGCCAGCAGGAGGGACAGGGGGCTACAGAAAGCTTTCTTT. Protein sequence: CASRRDRGLQKAFF. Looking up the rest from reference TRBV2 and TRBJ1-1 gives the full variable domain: EPEVTQTPSHQVTQMGQEVILRCVPISNHLYFYWYRQILGQKVEFLVSFYNNEISEKSEIFDDQFSVERPDGSNFTLKIRSTKLEDSAMYFCASRRDRGLQKAFFGQGTRLTVV.

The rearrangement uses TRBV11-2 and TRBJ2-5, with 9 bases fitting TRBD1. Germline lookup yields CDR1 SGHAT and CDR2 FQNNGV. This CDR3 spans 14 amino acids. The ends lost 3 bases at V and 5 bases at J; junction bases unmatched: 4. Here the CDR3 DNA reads TGTGCCAGCAGCTTCACAGGGGGCGTGGAGACCCAGTACTTC. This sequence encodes CASSFTGGVETQYF.

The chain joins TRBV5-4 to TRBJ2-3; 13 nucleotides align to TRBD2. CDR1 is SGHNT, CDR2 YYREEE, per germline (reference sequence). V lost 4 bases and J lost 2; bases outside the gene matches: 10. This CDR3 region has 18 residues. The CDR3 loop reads CASSPTSGRAVYTDTQYF. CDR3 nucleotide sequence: TGTGCCAGCAGCCCTACTAGCGGGAGGGCCGTTTACACAGATACGCAGTATTTT.

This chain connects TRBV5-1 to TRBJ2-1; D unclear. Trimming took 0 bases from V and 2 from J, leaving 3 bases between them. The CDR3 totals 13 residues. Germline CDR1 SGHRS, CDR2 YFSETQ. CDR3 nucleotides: TGCGCCAGCAGCTTGGATCCCTACAATGAGCAGTTCTTC. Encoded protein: CASSLDPYNEQFF.

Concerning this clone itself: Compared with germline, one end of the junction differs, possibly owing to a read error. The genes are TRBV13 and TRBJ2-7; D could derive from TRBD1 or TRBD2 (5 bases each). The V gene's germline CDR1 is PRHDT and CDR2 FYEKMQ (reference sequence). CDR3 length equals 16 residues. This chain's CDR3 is CASSVGGDPPSYEQYF. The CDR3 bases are TGTGCCAGCAGCGTAGGTGGGGACCCTCCCTCCTACGAGCAGTACTTC.

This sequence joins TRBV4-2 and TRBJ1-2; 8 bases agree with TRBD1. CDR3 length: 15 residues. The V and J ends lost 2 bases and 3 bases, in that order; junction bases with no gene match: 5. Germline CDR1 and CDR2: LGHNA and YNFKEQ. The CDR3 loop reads CASSQRQGADYGYTF. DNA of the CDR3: TGTGCCAGCAGCCAACGGCAGGGGGCTGACTATGGCTACACCTTC.

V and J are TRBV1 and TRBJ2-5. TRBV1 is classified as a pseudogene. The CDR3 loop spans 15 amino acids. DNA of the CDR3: TGCACCAGCAGCCGACCTTGGGTGGGCCAAGAGACCCAGTACTTC. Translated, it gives CTSSRPWVGQETQYF.

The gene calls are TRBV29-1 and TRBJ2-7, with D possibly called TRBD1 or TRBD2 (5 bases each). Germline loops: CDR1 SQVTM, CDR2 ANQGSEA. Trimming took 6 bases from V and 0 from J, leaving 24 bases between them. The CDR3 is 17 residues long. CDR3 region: CSVLILPGPKISYEQYF. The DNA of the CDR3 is TGCAGCGTGCTAATTCTACCGGGACCGAAAATCTCCTACGAGCAGTACTTC.

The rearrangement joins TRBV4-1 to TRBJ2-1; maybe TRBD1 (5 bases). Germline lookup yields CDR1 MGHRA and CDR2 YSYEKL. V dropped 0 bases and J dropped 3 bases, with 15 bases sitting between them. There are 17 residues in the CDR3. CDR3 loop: CASSQEGHETLYNEQFF. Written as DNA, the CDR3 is TGCGCCAGCAGCCAAGAGGGGCACGAGACCCTCTACAATGAGCAGTTCTTC.

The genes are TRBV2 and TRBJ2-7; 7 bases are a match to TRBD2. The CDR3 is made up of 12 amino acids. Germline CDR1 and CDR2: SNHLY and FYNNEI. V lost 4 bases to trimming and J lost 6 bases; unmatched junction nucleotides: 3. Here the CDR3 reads CASSGLAVEQYF. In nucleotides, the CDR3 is TGTGCCAGCAGTGGACTAGCCGTCGAGCAGTACTTC.

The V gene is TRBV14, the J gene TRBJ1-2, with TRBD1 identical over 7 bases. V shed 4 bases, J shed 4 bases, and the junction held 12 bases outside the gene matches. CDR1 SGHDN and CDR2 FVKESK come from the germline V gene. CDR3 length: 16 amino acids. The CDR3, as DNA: TGTGCCAGCAGCCGTTCTGACAGGGATGTGGTCTATGGCTACACCTTC. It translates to CASSRSDRDVVYGYTF.

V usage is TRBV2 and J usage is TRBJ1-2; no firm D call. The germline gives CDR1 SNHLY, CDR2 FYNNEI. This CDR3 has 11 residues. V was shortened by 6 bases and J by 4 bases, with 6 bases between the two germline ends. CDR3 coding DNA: TGTGCCAGCAGCGCCATCTATGGCTACACCTTC. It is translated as CASSAIYGYTF.

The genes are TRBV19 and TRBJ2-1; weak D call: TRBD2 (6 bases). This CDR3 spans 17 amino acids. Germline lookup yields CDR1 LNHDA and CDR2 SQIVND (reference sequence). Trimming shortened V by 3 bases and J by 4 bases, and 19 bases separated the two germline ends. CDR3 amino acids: CASSMEAGRGPYNEQFF. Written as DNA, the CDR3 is TGTGCCAGTAGTATGGAGGCGGGGCGGGGCCCGTACAATGAGCAGTTCTTC. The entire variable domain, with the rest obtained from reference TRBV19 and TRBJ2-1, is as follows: DGGITQSPKYLFRKEGQNVTLSCEQNLNHDAMYWYRQDPGQGLRLIYYSQIVNDFQKGDIAEGYSVSREKKESFPLTVTSAQKNPTAFYLCASSMEAGRGPYNEQFFGPGTRLTVL.